The present entry profiles one T cell receptor beta chain with its context. What antigen it recognizes has not been identified. The sample holds no much larger clone one base away, and base qualities are not on file. Using the deep immunoSEQ assay, TCR CDR3 regions were amplified from genomic DNA by multiplex PCR. Extracted genomic DNA from each cell subset was spread evenly across all wells of several immunoSEQ 96-well plates, with each plate serving as a replicate. For sorted subsets, each replicate PCR was loaded with approximately 0.2 ug genomic DNA, equivalent to about 30,000 T cell genomes. The purified libraries were quantified using a Qubit 3.0 fluorometer, sized with a Bioanalyzer 2100, and then quantified again using the KAPA Library Quantification kit. Every immunoSEQ 96-well plate was sequenced on a dedicated single-read 150-cycle Illumina NextSeq 550 flow cell. Regarding the original processing steps: The immunoSEQ output contained only junctional sequences without quality scores, so filtering could not match that applied to full-length reads. Sequences were annotated with PyIR, a Python wrapper for IgBLAST v1.9, using IMGT germline references to assign V/J genes and CDR3. Reads with weak V/J assignments (E-value above 1e-6), missing CDR3, stop codons, out-of-frame junctions, or ambiguous translated residues were removed. V3J clonotypes were defined as sequences sharing the same inferred V gene, J gene, and CDR3 amino acid sequence. Percentage overlap between repertoires was computed as shared unique clonotypes divided by the size of the smaller repertoire. Repertoire richness was assessed with RTK rarefaction, the Chao1 estimator, and Recon v2.1 estimates of unobserved clonotypes. Generation probabilities for all TCRbeta clonotypes obtained by the gDNA method from a handful of donors were computed using OLGA. In TCRdb, the immuneACCESS table is reduced to in-frame sequences with V and J assigned. These tables do not hold every clone; where another copy was compared, an unresolved V gene accounts for under half, and the others remain unexplained. The D gene and trimming were derived from the DNA, and the V and J assignments and clone size from that table. The sample profile shows more than 2 million clones; about 93% of them were found once. The ten largest make up roughly 1.7% of the sample.

CD8 naive samples were obtained by positive selection for CCR7 among CD45RO-negative cells, yielding a CD45RA+CCR7+ population from which TemRA cells were excluded. The donors were healthy, HIV-negative adults who had no recently reported acute infections or vaccinations. Every donor was a Caucasian adult living in Nashville, Tennessee, USA. Blood was collected by leukapheresis, and PBMCs were isolated by Ficoll-Histopaque density gradient centrifugation and then cryopreserved in liquid nitrogen vapor phase. Analytical flow cytometry was used to check the purity and quantity of every magnetically sorted T cell population. Genomic DNA was isolated from each sorted fraction and quantified by UV absorbance on a Nanodrop 2000c. The CDR1 and CDR2 encoded by the germline V gene are MDHEN and SYDVKM. The junction shows trimming of 3 bases on V and 3 bases on J, plus 9 bases between the germline ends. From its cysteine to its phenylalanine, the CDR3 spans 14 amino acids. CDR3 DNA is the only sequence kept; it has 42 bases, read in frame from the first base.

These data are taken from a study of shared clonotypes between healthy human individuals (dated by TCRdb to 2018 to 2021). Background for the entire study: Three men and a couple of women, aged 18 to 49 years, made up the cohort. For each donor, CD4 naive and CD4 memory were each given three plates, CD8 naive was given two plates, and CD8 memory was given one plate. To estimate repertoire size and how much clonotype sharing occurs between individuals, the study deeply sequenced the blood TCR repertoires of several healthy adults. To increase sequencing depth and limit assay-specific biases, TCR repertoire library preparation and sequencing were carried out by different laboratories using diverse techniques. Leukapheresis yielded between about 0.9 and 10 billion PBMCs per donor. Broader findings and caveats from the paper: Pairwise subsampling led to the expectation that sequencing depth would affect the degree of clonotype sharing among donors. Even with the large sequencing depth, rarefaction of the sorted-subset datasets indicated that sequencing was incomplete. Naive subsets generally had larger estimated clonotype richness than memory subsets did. Because the study included only a small number of donors, the genetic and exposure-history diversity represented was limited. Sharing across four donors was observed for about 5% of naive CD4, under 4% of naive CD8, 2% to 2.5% of memory CD4, and roughly 0.4% of memory CD8 clonotypes. Compared with non-shared clonotypes, the clonotypes found in all four sorted-subset donors had higher generation probabilities. Sampling was restricted to blood, and TCR repertoires in tissues likely differ from the TCR repertoires found in blood.

The receptor chain draws on TRBV28 and TRBJ1-3; a tentative D match to TRBD1 spans 6 bases. The receptor was isolated from a man aged 18 to 30 in good health. Some clones in this sample may be carry-over from other donors' samples. Sequenced material: naive CD8+ T cells from PBMCs. Interpreted using the paper, the cell subset or site label stands for: CD45RA+CCR7+. The DNA sequence is TGTGCCAGCAGTTTCTGGACAGATGGAAACACCATATATTTT. This codes for CASSFWTDGNTIYF.